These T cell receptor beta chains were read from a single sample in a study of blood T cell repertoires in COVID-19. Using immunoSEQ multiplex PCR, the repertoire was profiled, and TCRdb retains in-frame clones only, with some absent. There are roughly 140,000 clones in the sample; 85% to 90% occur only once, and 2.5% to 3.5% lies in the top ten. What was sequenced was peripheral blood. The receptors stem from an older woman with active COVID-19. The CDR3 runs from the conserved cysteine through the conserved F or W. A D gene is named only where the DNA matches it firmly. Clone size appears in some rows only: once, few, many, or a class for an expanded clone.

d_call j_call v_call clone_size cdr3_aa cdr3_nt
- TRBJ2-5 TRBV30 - CAWSVSRSMETQYF TGTGCCTGGAGTGTAAGTCGTAGTATGGAGACCCAGTACTTC
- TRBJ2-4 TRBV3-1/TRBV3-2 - CASSQCRLAKNIQYF TGTGCCAGCAGCCAATGTAGACTAGCCAAAAACATTCAGTACTTC
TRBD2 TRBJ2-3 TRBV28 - CASSLAGHTDTQYF TGTGCCAGCAGTCTAGCGGGCCACACAGATACGCAGTATTTT
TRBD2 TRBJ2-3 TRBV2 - CASIWSGSETDTQYF TGTGCCAGCATTTGGAGCGGGAGCGAAACAGATACGCAGTATTTT
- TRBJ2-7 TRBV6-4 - CASSDYLRPRGSSYEQYF TGTGCCAGCAGTGATTATCTGCGTCCGAGGGGGAGCTCCTACGAGCAGTACTTC
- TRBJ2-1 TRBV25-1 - CASSGLEVGYNEQFF TGTGCCAGCAGTGGCCTAGAGGTGGGCTACAATGAGCAGTTCTTC
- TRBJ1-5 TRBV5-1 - CASSLRGTGQPQHF TGCGCCAGCAGCTTGAGGGGCACAGGCCAGCCCCAGCATTTT
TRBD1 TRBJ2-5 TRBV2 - CASSRTGGLYQETQYF TGTGCCAGCAGCCGGACAGGGGGCCTCTACCAAGAGACCCAGTACTTC
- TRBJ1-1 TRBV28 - CASSQRVNTEAFF TGTGCCAGCAGTCAGCGGGTGAACACTGAAGCTTTCTTT
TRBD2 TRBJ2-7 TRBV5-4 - CASSLSLAANSYEQYF TGTGCCAGCAGCCTCAGTCTAGCGGCAAACTCCTACGAGCAGTACTTC
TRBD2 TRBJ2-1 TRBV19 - CASSIRTSGNSYNEQFF TGTGCCAGTAGTATAAGGACTAGCGGGAATTCCTACAATGAGCAGTTCTTC
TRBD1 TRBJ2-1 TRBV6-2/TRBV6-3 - CASSLQGAPYNEQFF TGTGCCAGCAGTCTACAGGGGGCACCCTACAATGAGCAGTTCTTC
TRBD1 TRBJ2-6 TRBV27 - CASSWGTGGPGANVLTF TGTGCCAGCAGTTGGGGGACAGGGGGCCCTGGGGCCAACGTCCTGACTTTC
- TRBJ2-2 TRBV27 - CASSLFQGMVDTGELFF TGTGCCAGCAGTTTATTCCAGGGGATGGTGGACACCGGGGAGCTGTTTTTT
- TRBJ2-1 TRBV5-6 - CASSWGSQHKFF TGTGCCAGCAGCTGGGGCTCCCAGCATAAGTTCTTC
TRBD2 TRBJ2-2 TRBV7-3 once CASSLRGARASGRKTGELFF TGTGCCAGCAGCTTAAGGGGGGCCCGGGCTAGCGGGAGGAAAACCGGGGAGCTGTTTTTT
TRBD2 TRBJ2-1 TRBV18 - CASSPLKLAALNEQFF TGTGCCAGCTCACCACTAAAACTAGCGGCCCTCAATGAGCAGTTCTTC
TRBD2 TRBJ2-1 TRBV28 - CASSLRPGLAGNNEQFF TGTGCCAGCAGCCTTCGCCCAGGACTAGCGGGGAACAATGAGCAGTTCTTC
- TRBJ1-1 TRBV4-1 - CASSQGRRRGNTEAFF TGCGCCAGCAGCCAAGGTCGCAGGAGGGGGAACACTGAAGCTTTCTTT
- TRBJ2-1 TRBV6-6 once CATLSYNEQFF TGTGCCACCCTTTCTTACAATGAGCAGTTCTTC
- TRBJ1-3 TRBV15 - CATSRDRLSVNTIYF TGTGCCACCAGCAGAGACCGCCTGAGTGTTAACACCATATATTTT
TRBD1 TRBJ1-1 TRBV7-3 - CASSLQGVGRMNTEAFF TGTGCCAGCAGCTTACAGGGGGTAGGGAGGATGAACACTGAAGCTTTCTTT
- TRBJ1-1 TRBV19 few CASSMSGRNTEAFF TGTGCCAGTAGTATGAGTGGGAGGAACACTGAAGCTTTCTTT
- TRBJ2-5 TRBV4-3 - CASSQGAIFTGMETQYF TGCGCCAGCAGCCAAGGTGCCATTTTTACAGGGATGGAGACCCAGTACTTC
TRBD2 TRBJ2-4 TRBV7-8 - CASSLRGGTKNIQYF TGTGCCAGCAGCCTGCGCGGGGGGACCAAAAACATTCAGTACTTC
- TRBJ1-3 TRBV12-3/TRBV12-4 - CASNSPLSNTIYF TGTGCCAGCAACTCCCCCCTCTCGAACACCATATATTTT
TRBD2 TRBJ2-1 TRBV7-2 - CASSPSHSRAGDEQFF TGTGCCAGCAGCCCATCCCACTCGCGAGCGGGAGATGAGCAGTTCTTC
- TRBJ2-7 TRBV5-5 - CASSLDINSYEQYF TGTGCCAGCAGTTTGGACATTAACAGCTACGAGCAGTACTTC